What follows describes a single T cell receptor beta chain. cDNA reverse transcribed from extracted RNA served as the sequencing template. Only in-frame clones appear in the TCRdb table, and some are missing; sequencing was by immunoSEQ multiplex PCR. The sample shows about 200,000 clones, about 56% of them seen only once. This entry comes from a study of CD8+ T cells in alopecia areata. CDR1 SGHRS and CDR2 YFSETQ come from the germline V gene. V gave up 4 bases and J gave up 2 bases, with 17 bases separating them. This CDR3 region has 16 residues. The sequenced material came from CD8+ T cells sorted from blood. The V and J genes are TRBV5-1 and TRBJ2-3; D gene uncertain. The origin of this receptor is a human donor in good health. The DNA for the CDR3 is TGCGCCAGCAGCCTAAGTACACCGAGAAACACAGATACGCAGTATTTT. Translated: CASSLSTPRNTDTQYF.